The sequence of this T cell receptor (beta chain) was determined in a study of neurological immune-mediated disorders. In its sample, this clonotype was seen many times. The cDNA was produced through 5'RACE with 10-nucleotide random UMIs. TCRdb recomputed calls from the 5' RACE reads with MiXCR, one row per CDR3 protein. The table records fewer than 25,000 distinct CDR3 sequences, 10% to 15% of them present only once. Per the germline V gene, CDR1 is SGHVS and CDR2 is FQNEAQ. With 2 bases removed from V and 5 bases from J, the gap between germline ends came to 3 bases. CDR3 length equals 11 residues. Source material: PBMCs. The chain is built from TRBV7-8 and TRBJ2-5; the D is unclear. The TCR originated in a woman in her sixties or seventies with HTLV-1-associated myelopathy (HAM/TSP). The CDR3 nucleotides are TGTGCCAGCAGCTTATCGGAGACCCAGTACTTC. It specifies CASSLSETQYF.